The T cell receptor (beta chain) described here comes from a study of T cell changes during pregnancy in multiple sclerosis. The assay was immunoSEQ multiplex PCR, and TCRdb's table has in-frame clones only and misses some. The sample consists of approximately 88,000 clones, about 95% of them appearing once. Trimming removed 3 bases at V and 8 bases at J, with 14 bases between. Per germline, CDR1 LGHNA and CDR2 YSLEER. This CDR3 is built from 14 residues. This clone was detected only once. This sequence was found in a female donor with multiple sclerosis, enrolled in a pregnancy study. This chain connects TRBV4-3 to TRBJ2-1; D might be TRBD2 (6 bases). The specimen was peripheral blood, collected in the second trimester of pregnancy. The CDR3 reads CASSQREVGDEQFF. The CDR3 nucleotides are TGCGCCAGCAGCCAGAGGGAGGTCGGCGATGAGCAGTTCTTC.